This T cell receptor beta chain is drawn from a study of radiotherapy plus CTLA-4 blockade in lung cancer (dated by TCRdb to 2016 to 2018). About the investigation overall: Among the enrolled patients, approximately 17% had an objective response, and about 31% reached disease control.

Receptors were amplified or captured by the immunoSEQ multiplex PCR assay. This is the immuneACCESS table as TCRdb keeps it, with only in-frame sequences that have V and J called. A part of the clones is gone; compared with another copy, unresolved V genes explain less than half, and the rest is unexplained. This sample holds under 35,000 clones; less than 75% were observed only once. Of the sample, roughly 5.1% falls within the top ten clones. The study tested focal radiation therapy combined with CTLA-4 blockade (ipilimumab) in patients with chemo-refractory metastatic non-small-cell lung cancer. This clone was counted between two and nine times. The antigen this receptor binds is unknown. There are no base qualities to consult, and no much larger clone falls within one base. General findings and caveats noted by the study authors: TCR clones derived from tumors expanded in peripheral blood after treatment with radiotherapy and ipilimumab. Increased serum interferon-beta after radiation, together with early dynamic changes in blood T cell clones, were reported to be the strongest predictors of response.

From the germline V gene (reference sequence), CDR1 is LNHDA and CDR2 is SQIVND. The junction shows trimming of 2 bases on V and 8 bases on J, plus 12 bases between the germline ends. Including the terminal cysteine and phenylalanine, the CDR3 comprises 13 residues. The DNA shown is the 39-base CDR3, in frame from base 1. Recombination linked TRBV19 to TRBJ1-1; D gene: possibly TRBD1, on 5 matching bases. The sample consisted of peripheral blood, taken from a patient treated with radiotherapy plus ipilimumab. This TCR derives from a human donor with non-small cell lung cancer whose response to radiotherapy plus ipilimumab could not be evaluated. The bases read TGTGCCAGTAGTATAAGGTGGCAGGGCGAAGCTTTCTTT. This codes for CASSIRWQGEAFF. The CDR3, completed at both ends by the reference TRBV19 and TRBJ1-1 genes, gives the full variable domain DGGITQSPKYLFRKEGQNVTLSCEQNLNHDAMYWYRQDPGQGLRLIYYSQIVNDFQKGDIAEGYSVSREKKESFPLTVTSAQKNPTAFYLCASSIRWQGEAFFGQGTRLTVV.